The clone carrying this T cell receptor beta chain was seen at least ten times. What it recognizes is unknown. This record comes from a study of radiotherapy plus CTLA-4 blockade in lung cancer. The table came from immunoSEQ multiplex PCR; TCRdb's copy has only in-frame clones and leaves some out. The sample has 65,000 to 85,000 clones, 76% seen once; the top ten hold approximately 15%. General observations from the study: The study found tumor-derived TCR clones expanded in blood after radiotherapy plus ipilimumab. Early blood T cell clone changes and increased post-radiation serum interferon-beta were reportedly the strongest response predictors.

This CDR3 is 15 amino acids long. Trimming cost V 1 base and J 2 bases; bases outside gene matches: 0. Germline values: CDR1 SGHVS, CDR2 FQNEAQ. Ipilimumab-mediated CTLA-4 blockade plus focal radiation was given to patients having chemo-refractory metastatic non-small-cell lung cancer. This specimen was peripheral blood, taken from a patient treated with radiotherapy plus ipilimumab. This rearrangement joins TRBV7-8 to TRBJ1-5; 9 bases line up with TRBD1. The TCR comes from a human donor with non-small cell lung cancer whose response to radiotherapy plus ipilimumab could not be evaluated. Some clones in this sample may be carry-over from other donors' samples. CDR3 nucleotide sequence: TGTGCCAGCAGCTTAGGGACAGGGGGCAATCAGCCCCAGCATTTT. As protein: CASSLGTGGNQPQHF.